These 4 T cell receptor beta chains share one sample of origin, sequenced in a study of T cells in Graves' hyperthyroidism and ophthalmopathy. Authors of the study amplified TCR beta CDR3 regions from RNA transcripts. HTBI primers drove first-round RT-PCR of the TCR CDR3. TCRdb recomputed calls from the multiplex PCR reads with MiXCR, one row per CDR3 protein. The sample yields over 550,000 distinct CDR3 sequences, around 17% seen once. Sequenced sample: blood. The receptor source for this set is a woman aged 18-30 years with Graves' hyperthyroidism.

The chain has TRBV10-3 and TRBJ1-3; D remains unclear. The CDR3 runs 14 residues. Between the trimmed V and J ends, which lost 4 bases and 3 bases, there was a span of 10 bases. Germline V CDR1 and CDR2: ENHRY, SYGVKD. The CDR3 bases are TGTGCCATCAGTGCTGCAGTCAGTGGAAACACCATATATTTT. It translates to CAISAAVSGNTIYF.

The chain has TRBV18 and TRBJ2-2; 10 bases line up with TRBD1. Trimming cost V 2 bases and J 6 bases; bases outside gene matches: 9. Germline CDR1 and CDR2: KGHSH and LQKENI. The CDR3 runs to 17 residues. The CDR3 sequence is CASSPDGTGVVAGELFF. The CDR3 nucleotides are TGTGCCAGCTCACCAGACGGGACAGGGGTAGTCGCCGGGGAGCTGTTTTTT. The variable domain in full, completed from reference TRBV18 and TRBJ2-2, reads NAGVMQNPRHLVRRRGQEARLRCSPMKGHSHVYWYRQLPEEGLKFMVYLQKENIIDESGMPKERFSAEFPKEGPSILRIQQVVRGDSAAYFCASSPDGTGVVAGELFFGEGSRLTVL.

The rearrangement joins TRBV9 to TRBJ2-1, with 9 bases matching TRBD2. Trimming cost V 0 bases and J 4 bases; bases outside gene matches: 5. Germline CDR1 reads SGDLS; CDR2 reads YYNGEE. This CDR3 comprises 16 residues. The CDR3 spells CASSVGVTSGYNEQFF. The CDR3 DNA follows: TGTGCCAGCAGCGTAGGGGTGACTAGCGGATACAATGAGCAGTTCTTC.

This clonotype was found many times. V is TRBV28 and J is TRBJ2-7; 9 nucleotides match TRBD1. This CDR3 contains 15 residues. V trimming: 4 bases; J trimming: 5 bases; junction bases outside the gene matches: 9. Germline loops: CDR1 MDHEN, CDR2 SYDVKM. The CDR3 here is CASSSSGTGFHEQYF. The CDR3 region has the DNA TGTGCCAGCAGTTCCTCCGGGACAGGGTTCCACGAGCAGTACTTC.